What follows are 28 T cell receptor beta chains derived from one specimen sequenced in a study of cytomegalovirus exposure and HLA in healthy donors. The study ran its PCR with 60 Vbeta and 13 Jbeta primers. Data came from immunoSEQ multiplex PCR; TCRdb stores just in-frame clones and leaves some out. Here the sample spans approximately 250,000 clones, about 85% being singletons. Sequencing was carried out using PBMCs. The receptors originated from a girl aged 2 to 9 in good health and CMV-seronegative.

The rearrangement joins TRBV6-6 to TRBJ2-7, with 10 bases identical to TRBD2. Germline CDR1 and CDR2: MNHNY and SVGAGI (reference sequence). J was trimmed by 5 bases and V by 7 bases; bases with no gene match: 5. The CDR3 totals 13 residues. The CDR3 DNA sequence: TGTGCCAGCACCTTAGCGGGAGGCGACGAGCAGTACTTC. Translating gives CASTLAGGDEQYF.

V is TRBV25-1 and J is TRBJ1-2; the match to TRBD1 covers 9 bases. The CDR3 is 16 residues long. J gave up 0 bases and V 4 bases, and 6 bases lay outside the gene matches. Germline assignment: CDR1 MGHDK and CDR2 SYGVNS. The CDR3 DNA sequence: TGTGCCAGCAGTGTGGGACAGGGAGCGACTAACTATGGCTACACCTTC. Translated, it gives CASSVGQGATNYGYTF.

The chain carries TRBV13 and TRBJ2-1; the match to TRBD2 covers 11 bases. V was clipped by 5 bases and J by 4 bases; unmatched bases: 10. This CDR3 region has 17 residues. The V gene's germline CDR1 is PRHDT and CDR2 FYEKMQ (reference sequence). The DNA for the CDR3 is TGTGCCAGCAGCAGCAGCCGGACTAGCGGGTTTTACAATGAGCAGTTCTTC. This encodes CASSSSRTSGFYNEQFF.

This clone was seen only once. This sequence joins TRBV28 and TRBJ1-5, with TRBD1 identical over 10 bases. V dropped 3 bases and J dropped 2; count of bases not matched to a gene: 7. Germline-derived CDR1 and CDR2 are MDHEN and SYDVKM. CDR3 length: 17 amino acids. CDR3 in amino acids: CASSFTLGTGGNQPQHF. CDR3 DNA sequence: TGTGCCAGCAGTTTCACCTTAGGGACAGGGGGCAATCAGCCCCAGCATTTT. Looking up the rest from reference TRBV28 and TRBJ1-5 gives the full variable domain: DVKVTQSSRYLVKRTGEKVFLECVQDMDHENMFWYRQDPGLGLRLIYFSYDVKMKEKGDIPEGYSVSREKKERFSLILESASTNQTSMYLCASSFTLGTGGNQPQHFGDGTRLSIL.

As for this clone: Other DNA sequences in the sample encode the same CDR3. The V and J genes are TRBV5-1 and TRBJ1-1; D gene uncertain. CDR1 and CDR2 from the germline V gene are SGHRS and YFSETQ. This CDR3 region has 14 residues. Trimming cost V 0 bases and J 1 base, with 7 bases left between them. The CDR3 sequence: CASSLGQANTEAFF. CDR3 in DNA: TGCGCCAGCAGCTTGGGTCAGGCGAACACTGAAGCTTTCTTT.

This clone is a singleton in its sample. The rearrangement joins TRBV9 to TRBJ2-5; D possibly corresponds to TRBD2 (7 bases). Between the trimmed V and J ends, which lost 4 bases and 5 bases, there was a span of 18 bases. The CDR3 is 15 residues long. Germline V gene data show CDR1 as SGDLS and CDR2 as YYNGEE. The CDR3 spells CASSPWAGRGETQYF. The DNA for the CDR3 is TGTGCCAGCAGCCCCTGGGCAGGGAGGGGGGAGACCCAGTACTTC.

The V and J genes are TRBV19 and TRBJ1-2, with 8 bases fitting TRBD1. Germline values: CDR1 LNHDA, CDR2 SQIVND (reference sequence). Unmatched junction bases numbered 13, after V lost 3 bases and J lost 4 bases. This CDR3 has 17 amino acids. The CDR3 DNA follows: TGTGCCAGTAGTATCGCCCCAGCCCGGACAGGGCGCTATGGCTACACCTTC. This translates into CASSIAPARTGRYGYTF.

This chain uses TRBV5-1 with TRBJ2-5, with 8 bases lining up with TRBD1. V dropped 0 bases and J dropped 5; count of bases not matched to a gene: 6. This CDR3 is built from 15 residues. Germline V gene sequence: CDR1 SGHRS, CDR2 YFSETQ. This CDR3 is CASSLEGTGRETQYF. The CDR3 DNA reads TGCGCCAGCAGCTTGGAGGGGACAGGAAGGGAGACCCAGTACTTC.

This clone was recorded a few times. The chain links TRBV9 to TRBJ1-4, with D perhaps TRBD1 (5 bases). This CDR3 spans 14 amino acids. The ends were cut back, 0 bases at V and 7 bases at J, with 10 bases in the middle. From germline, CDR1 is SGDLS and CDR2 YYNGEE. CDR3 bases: TGTGCCAGCAGCGTAGGAAGAACAGGTGAAAAACTGTTTTTT. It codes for CASSVGRTGEKLFF. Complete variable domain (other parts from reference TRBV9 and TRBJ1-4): DSGVTQTPKHLITATGQRVTLRCSPRSGDLSVYWYQQSLDQGLQFLIQYYNGEERAKGNILERFSAQQFPDLHSELNLSSLELGDSALYFCASSVGRTGEKLFFGSGTQLSVL.

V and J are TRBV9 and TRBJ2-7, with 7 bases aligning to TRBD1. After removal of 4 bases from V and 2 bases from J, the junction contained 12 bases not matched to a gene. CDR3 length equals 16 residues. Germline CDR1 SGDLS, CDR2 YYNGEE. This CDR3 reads CASSFRTRDRTYEQYF. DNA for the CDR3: TGTGCCAGCAGCTTCAGGACCCGGGACAGAACCTACGAGCAGTACTTC.

The CDR3 protein is CASSYSNRGSNTIYF. Here the CDR3 DNA reads TGTGCCAGCAGTTACTCGAATAGGGGATCAAACACCATATATTTT. The chain has TRBV6-5 and TRBJ1-3; possibly TRBD1 for D (5 bases). V gave up 0 bases and J gave up 6 bases, with 12 bases separating them. Germline V gene data show CDR1 as MNHEY and CDR2 as SVGAGI. The CDR3 consists of 15 residues.

The CDR3 nucleotides read TGTGCCAGCAGCCCCTCGGGTCTAGCGGGGGAGCAGTTCTTC. Its translation: CASSPSGLAGEQFF. V is TRBV5-5 and J is TRBJ2-1; 9 bases agree with TRBD2. The germline V gene has CDR1 SGHKS and CDR2 YYEKEE (reference sequence). The CDR3 is 14 residues long. J gave up 10 bases and V 4 bases, and 9 bases lay outside the gene matches.

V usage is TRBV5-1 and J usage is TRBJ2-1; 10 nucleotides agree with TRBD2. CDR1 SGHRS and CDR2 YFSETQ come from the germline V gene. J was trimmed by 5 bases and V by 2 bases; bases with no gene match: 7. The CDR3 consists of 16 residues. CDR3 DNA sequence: TGCGCCAGCAGCTTACTAGCGGGAATTGGGGACAATGAGCAGTTCTTC. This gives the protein CASSLLAGIGDNEQFF.

CDR3 bases: TGTGCCAGCAGCTTATCCGGGACAGGGTTGGGGTCTGGGGCCAACGTCCTGACTTTC. Protein product: CASSLSGTGLGSGANVLTF. The V and J genes are TRBV7-9 and TRBJ2-6, with 9 bases identical to TRBD1. Germline V gene data show CDR1 as SEHNR and CDR2 as FQNEAQ (reference sequence). The CDR3 spans 19 residues. V shed 2 bases, J shed 1 base, and the junction held 9 bases outside the gene matches.

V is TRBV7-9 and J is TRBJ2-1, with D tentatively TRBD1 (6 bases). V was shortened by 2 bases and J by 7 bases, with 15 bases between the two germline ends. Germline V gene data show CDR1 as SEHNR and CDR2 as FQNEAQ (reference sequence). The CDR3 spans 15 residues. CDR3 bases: TGTGCCAGCAGCTTAAAAATGGCAGGGGCAAATGAGCAGTTCTTC. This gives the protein CASSLKMAGANEQFF. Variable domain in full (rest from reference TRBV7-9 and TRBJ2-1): DTGVSQNPRHKITKRGQNVTFRCDPISEHNRLYWYRQTLGQGPEFLTYFQNEAQLEKSRLLSDRFSAERPKGSFSTLEIQRTEQGDSAMYLCASSLKMAGANEQFFGPGTRLTVL.

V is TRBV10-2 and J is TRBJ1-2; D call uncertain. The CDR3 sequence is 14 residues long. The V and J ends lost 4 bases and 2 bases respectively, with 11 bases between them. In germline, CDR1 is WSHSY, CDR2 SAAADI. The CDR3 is CASSGSSANYGYTF. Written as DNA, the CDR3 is TGCGCCAGCAGTGGGTCCAGTGCCAACTATGGCTACACCTTC.

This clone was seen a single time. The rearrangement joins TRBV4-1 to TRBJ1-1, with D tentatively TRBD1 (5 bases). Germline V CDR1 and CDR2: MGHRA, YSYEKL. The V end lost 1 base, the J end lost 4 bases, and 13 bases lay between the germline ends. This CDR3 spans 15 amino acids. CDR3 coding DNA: TGCGCCAGCAGCCAAGCGGGGGAATACGTCACTGAAGCTTTCTTT. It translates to CASSQAGEYVTEAFF.

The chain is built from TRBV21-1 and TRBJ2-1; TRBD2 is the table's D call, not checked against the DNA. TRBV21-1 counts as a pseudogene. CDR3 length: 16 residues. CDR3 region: CASSKAPRLGDNEQFF. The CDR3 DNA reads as TGTGCCAGCAGCAAAGCGCCGAGACTCGGGGACAATGAGCAGTTCTTC.

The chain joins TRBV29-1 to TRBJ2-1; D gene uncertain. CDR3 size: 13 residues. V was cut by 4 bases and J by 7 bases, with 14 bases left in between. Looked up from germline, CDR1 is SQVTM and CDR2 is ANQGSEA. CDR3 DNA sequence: TGCAGCGTTGTAAGGCAGGTTATGAATGAGCAGTTCTTC. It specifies CSVVRQVMNEQFF.

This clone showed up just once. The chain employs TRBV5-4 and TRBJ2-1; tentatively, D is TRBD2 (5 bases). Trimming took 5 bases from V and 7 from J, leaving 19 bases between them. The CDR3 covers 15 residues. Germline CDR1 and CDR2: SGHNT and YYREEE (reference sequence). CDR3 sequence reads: CASRYLGAAWNEQFF. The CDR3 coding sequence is TGTGCCAGCAGGTATCTAGGAGCGGCTTGGAATGAGCAGTTCTTC.

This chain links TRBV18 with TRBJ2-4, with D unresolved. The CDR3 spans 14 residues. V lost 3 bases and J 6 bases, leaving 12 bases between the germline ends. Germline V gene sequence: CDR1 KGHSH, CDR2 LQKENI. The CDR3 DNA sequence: TGTGCCAGCTCACCGCAGACGGAGAGAAACATTCAGTACTTC. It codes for CASSPQTERNIQYF.

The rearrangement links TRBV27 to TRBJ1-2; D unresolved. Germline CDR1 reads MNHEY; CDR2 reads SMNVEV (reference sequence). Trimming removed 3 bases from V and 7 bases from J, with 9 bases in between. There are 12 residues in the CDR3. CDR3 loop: CASSFSGCGYTF. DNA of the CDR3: TGTGCCAGCAGTTTTTCGGGGTGTGGCTACACCTTC.

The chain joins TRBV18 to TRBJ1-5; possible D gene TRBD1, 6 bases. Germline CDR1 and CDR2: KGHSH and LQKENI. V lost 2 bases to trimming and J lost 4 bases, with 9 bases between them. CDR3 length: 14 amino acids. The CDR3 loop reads CASSPVTGNQPQHF. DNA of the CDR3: TGTGCCAGCTCACCAGTGACAGGTAATCAGCCCCAGCATTTT.

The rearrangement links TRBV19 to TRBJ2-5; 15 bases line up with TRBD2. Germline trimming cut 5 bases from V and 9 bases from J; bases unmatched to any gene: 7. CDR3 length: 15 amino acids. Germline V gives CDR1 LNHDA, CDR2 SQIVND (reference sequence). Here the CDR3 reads CASSPGTSGRISQYF. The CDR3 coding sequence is TGTGCCAGTAGTCCAGGGACTAGCGGGAGGATCTCCCAGTACTTC. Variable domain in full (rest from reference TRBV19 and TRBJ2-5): DGGITQSPKYLFRKEGQNVTLSCEQNLNHDAMYWYRQDPGQGLRLIYYSQIVNDFQKGDIAEGYSVSREKKESFPLTVTSAQKNPTAFYLCASSPGTSGRISQYFGPGTRLLVL.

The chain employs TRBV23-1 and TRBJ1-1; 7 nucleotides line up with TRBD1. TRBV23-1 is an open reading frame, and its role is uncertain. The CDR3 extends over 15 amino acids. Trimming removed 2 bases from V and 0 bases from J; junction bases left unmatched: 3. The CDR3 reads CASSQRGQLNTEAFF. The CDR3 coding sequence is TGCGCCAGCAGTCAAAGGGGACAGTTGAACACTGAAGCTTTCTTT.

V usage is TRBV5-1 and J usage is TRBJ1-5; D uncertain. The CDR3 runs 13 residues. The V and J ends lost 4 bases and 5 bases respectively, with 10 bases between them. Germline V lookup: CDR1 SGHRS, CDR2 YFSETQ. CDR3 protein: CASSVDGYQPQHF. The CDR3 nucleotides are TGCGCCAGCAGCGTGGACGGTTATCAGCCCCAGCATTTT. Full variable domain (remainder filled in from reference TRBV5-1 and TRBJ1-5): KAGVTQTPRYLIKTRGQQVTLSCSPISGHRSVSWYQQTPGQGLQFLFEYFSETQRNKGNFPGRFSGRQFSNSRSEMNVSTLELGDSALYLCASSVDGYQPQHFGDGTRLSIL.

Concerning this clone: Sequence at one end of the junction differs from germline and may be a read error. The CDR3 bases are TGCGCCGGGCCGGGACAGGGGGCCCCCCTGTTCTCTGGCCATTTT. It encodes CAGPGQGAPLFSGHF. The J gene is TRBJ1-3, the V gene TRBV10-2, with 12 bases that match TRBD1. This CDR3 contains 15 residues. Germline V gives CDR1 WSHSY, CDR2 SAAADI.

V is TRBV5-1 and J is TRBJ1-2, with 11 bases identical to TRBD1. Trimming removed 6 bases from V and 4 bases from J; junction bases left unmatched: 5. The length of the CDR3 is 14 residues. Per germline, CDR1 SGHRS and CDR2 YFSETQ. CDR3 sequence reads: CASTTGTGGYGYTF. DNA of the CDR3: TGCGCCAGCACCACCGGGACAGGGGGCTATGGCTACACCTTC. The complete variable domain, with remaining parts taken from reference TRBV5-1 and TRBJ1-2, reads KAGVTQTPRYLIKTRGQQVTLSCSPISGHRSVSWYQQTPGQGLQFLFEYFSETQRNKGNFPGRFSGRQFSNSRSEMNVSTLELGDSALYLCASTTGTGGYGYTFGSGTRLTVV.